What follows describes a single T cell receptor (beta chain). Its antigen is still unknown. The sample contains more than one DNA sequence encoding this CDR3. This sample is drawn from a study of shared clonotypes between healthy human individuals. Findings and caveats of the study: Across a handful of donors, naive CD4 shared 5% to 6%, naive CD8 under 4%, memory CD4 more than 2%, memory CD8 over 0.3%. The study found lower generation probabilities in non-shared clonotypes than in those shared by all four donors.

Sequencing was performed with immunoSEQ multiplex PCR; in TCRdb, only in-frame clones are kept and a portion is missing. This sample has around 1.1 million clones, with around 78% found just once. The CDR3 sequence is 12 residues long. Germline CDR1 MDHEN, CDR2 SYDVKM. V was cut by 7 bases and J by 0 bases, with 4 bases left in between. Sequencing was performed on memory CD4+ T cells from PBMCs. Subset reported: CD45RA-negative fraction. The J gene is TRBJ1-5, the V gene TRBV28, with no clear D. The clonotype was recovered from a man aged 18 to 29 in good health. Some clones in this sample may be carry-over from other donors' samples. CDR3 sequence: CASTDSNQPQHF. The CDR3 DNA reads TGTGCCAGCACAGATAGCAATCAGCCCCAGCATTTT.